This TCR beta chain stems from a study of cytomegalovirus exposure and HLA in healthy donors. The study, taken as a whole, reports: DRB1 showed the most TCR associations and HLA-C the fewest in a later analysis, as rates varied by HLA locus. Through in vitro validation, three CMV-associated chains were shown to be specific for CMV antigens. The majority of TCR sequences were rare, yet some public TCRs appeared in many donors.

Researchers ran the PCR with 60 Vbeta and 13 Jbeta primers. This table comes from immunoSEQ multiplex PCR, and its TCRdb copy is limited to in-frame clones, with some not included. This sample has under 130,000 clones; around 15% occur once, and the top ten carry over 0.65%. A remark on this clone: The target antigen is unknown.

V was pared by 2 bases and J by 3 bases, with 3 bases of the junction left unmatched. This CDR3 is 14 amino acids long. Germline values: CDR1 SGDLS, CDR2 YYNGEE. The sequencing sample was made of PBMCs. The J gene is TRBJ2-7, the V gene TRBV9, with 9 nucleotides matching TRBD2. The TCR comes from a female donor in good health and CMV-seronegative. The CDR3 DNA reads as TGTGCCAGCAGCGTCAGCGGGGGGAACTACGAGCAGTACTTC. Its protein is CASSVSGGNYEQYF.